This record concerns one TCR beta chain sequence. This sample was taken from a study of blood T cell repertoires in COVID-19. Germline trimming cut 2 bases from V and 1 base from J; bases unmatched to any gene: 0. Looked up from germline, CDR1 is MRHNA and CDR2 is SNTAGT. This CDR3 has 15 residues. Measured with immunoSEQ multiplex PCR; TCRdb has only the in-frame clones, and not every one. The profile shows about 80,000 clones, about 80% of them singletons. The receptor was derived from a man aged 50 or older with active or convalescent COVID-19. The genes are TRBV6-4 and TRBJ2-3; 10 nucleotides agree with TRBD1. Sequencing was carried out using peripheral blood. The CDR3 bases are TGTGCCAGCAGTGACGGGACAGGGGGCACAGATACGCAGTATTTT. The encoded protein is CASSDGTGGTDTQYF.